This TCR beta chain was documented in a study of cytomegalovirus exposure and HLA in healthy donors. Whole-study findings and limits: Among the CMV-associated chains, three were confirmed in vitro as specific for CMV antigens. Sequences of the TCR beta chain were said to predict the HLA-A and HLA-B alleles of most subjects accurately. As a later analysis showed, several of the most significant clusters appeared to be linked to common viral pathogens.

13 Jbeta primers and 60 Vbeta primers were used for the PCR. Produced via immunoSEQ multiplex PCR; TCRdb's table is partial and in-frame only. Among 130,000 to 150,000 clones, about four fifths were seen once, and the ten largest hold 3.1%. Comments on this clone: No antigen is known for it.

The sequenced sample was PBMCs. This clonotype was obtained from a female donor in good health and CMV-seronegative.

DNA for the CDR3: TGTGCCAGCAGTGTTGGACAGGGGCAGGACACTGAAGCTTTCTTT. Protein: CASSVGQGQDTEAFF. V usage is TRBV2 and J usage is TRBJ1-1, with 9 bases matching TRBD1. Germline V lookup: CDR1 SNHLY, CDR2 FYNNEI. Trimming cost V 4 bases and J 3 bases; bases outside gene matches: 6. This CDR3 has 15 amino acids.